Listed here are 9 T cell receptor beta chains from one sample, sequenced in a study of blood T cell repertoires in COVID-19. TCRdb keeps only in-frame clones here, not all; method: immunoSEQ multiplex PCR. This sample has some 340,000 clones; over 70% occur once, and the top ten carry 2.5% to 3%. What was sequenced was peripheral blood. The source of these receptors is a man under 40 with active or convalescent COVID-19.

The chain couples TRBV2 to TRBJ1-4; D gene unclear. The CDR3 spans 17 residues. Trimming left V 3 bases short and J 0 bases short, with 14 bases between. Germline values: CDR1 SNHLY, CDR2 FYNNEI. The chain's CDR3 is CASSDTDGFATNEKLFF. The CDR3 coding sequence is TGTGCCAGCAGTGATACAGACGGATTTGCAACTAATGAAAAACTGTTTTTT.

This chain uses TRBV3-1 (or the pseudogene TRBV3-2) with TRBJ2-3; TRBD2 agrees at 10 bases. Germline CDR1 is LGHDT and CDR2 is YNNKEL (reference sequence). V trimming: 2 bases; J trimming: 5 bases; junction bases outside the gene matches: 4. This CDR3 spans 15 amino acids. The CDR3 nucleotides are TGTGCCAGCAGCCAAAAGAGCGGGAGGGGAGATACGCAGTATTTT. This translates into CASSQKSGRGDTQYF.

This chain links TRBV28 with TRBJ2-7, with TRBD2 identical over 11 bases. The length of the CDR3 is 16 residues. The V gene end was trimmed by 3 bases and the J gene end by 4 bases; junction bases not matched to a gene: 8. Germline V gives CDR1 MDHEN, CDR2 SYDVKM. The DNA for the CDR3 is TGTGCCAGCAGTTTCGCACTAGCGGGAGTGGAGTACGAGCAGTACTTC. It codes for CASSFALAGVEYEQYF.

The rearrangement joins TRBV12-3 or TRBV12-4 to TRBJ1-2; 8 bases match TRBD1. The CDR3 spans 13 residues. V lost 8 bases, J lost 7 bases, and 9 bases stayed unmatched. The chain's CDR3 is CASRWGQEGGYTF. The DNA for the CDR3 is TGTGCCAGCCGATGGGGACAGGAGGGTGGCTACACCTTC.

The CDR3 DNA reads as TGTGCCAGCAGCTTAAATTGGGGGCCTTCTGAAGCTTTCTTT. It is translated as CASSLNWGPSEAFF. The chain has TRBV7-9 and TRBJ1-1; weak D call: TRBD1 (6 bases). There are 14 residues in the CDR3. V lost 2 bases, J lost 6 bases, and 13 bases lay in between. CDR1 is SEHNR and CDR2 is FQNEAQ in the germline V gene (reference sequence).

This chain links TRBV7-2 with TRBJ2-3; TRBD2 matches at 10 bases. CDR3 length: 16 residues. Unmatched junction bases numbered 8, after V lost 3 bases and J lost 5 bases. Germline loops: CDR1 SGHTA, CDR2 FQGNSA. CDR3 sequence reads: CASSFRSGRGGDTQYF. Written as DNA, the CDR3 is TGTGCCAGCAGCTTTCGGAGCGGGAGGGGGGGAGATACGCAGTATTTT.

This clone was recorded only once. Other nucleotide sequences in the sample specify the same CDR3. The chain couples TRBV7-2 to TRBJ1-1; the D gene is possibly TRBD1 (5 bases). The V gene's germline CDR1 is SGHTA and CDR2 FQGNSA. CDR3 length equals 14 residues. V lost 5 bases and J lost 1, with 11 bases in between. The CDR3 nucleotides read TGTGCCAGCAGCCTGGCCGGGGGGAACACTGAAGCTTTCTTT. This codes for CASSLAGGNTEAFF. The full variable domain, completed using reference TRBV7-2 and TRBJ1-1, is GAGVSQSPSNKVTEKGKDVELRCDPISGHTALYWYRQSLGQGLEFLIYFQGNSAPDKSGLPSDRFSAERTGGSVSTLTIQRTQQEDSAVYLCASSLAGGNTEAFFGQGTRLTVV.

The chain recombines TRBV27 with TRBJ1-6, with 7 nucleotides matching TRBD1. This CDR3 is 16 amino acids long. Per the germline V gene, CDR1 is MNHEY and CDR2 is SMNVEV (reference sequence). With 3 bases clipped from V and 8 bases from J, the junction kept 10 bases outside the gene matches. The CDR3 sequence: CASSFVYRGPYSPLHF. The CDR3 DNA reads TGTGCCAGCAGTTTCGTTTACAGGGGCCCGTATTCACCCCTCCACTTT.

V is TRBV28 and J is TRBJ2-4; the match to TRBD2 covers 16 bases. Germline V gene lookup returns CDR1 MDHEN and CDR2 SYDVKM. There are 21 residues in the CDR3. The V and J ends lost 6 bases and 0 bases, in that order; junction bases with no gene match: 14. In nucleotides, the CDR3 is TGTGCCAGCAGCTACCTCCGGGGACTAGCGGGAGGGCCGCGAGCCAAAAACATTCAGTACTTC. This gives the protein CASSYLRGLAGGPRAKNIQYF.